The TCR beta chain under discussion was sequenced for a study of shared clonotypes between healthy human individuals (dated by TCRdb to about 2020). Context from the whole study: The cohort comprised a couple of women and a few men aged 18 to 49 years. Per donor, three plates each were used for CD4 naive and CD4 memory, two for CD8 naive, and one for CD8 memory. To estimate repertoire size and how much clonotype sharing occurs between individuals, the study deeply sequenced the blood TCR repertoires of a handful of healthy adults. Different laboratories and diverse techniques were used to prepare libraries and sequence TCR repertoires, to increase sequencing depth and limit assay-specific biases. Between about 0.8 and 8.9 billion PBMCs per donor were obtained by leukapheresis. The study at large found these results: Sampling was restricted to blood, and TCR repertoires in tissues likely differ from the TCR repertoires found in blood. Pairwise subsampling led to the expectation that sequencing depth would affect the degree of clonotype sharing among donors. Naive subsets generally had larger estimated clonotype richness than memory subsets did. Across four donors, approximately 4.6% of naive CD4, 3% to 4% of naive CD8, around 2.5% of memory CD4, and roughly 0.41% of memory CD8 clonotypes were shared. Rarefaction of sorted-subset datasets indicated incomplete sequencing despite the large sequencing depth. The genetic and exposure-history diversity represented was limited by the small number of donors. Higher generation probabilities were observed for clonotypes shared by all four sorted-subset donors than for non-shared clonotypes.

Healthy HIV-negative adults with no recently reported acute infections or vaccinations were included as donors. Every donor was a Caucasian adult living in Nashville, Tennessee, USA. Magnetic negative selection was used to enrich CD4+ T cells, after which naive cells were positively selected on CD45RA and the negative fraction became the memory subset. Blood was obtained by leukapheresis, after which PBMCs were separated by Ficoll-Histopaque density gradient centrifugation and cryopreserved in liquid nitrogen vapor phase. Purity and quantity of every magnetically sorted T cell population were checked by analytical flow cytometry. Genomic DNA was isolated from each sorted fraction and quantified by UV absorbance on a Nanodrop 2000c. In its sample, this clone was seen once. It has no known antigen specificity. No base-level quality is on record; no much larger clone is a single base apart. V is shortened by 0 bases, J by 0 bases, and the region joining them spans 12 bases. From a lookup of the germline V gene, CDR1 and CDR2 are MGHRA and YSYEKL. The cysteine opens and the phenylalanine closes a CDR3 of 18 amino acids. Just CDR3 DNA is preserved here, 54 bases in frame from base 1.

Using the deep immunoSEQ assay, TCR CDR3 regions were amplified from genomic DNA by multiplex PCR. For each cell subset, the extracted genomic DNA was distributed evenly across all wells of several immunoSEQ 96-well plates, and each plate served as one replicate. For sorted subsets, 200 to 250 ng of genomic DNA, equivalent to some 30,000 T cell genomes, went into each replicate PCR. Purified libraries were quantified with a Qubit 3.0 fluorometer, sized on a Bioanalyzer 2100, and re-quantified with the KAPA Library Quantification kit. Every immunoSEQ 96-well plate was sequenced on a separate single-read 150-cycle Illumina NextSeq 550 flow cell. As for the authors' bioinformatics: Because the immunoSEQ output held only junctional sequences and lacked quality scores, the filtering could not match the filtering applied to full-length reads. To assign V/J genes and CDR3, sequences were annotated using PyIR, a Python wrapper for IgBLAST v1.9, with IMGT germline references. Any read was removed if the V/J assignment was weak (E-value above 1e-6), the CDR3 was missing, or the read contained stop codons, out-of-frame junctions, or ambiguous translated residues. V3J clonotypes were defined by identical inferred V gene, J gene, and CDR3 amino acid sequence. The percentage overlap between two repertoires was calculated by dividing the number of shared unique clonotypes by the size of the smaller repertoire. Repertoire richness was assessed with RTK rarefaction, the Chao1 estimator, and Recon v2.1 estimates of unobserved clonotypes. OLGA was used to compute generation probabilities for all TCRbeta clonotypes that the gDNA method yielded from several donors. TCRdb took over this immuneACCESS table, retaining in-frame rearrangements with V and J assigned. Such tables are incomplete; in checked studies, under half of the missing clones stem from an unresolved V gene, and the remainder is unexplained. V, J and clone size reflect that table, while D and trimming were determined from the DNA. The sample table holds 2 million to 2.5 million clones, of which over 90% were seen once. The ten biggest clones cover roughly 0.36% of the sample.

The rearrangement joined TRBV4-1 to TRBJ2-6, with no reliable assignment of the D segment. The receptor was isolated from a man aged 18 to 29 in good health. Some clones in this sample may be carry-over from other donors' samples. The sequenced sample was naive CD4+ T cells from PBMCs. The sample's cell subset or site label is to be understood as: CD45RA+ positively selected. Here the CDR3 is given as CASSQDQLDFSGANVLTF. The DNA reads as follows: TGCGCCAGCAGCCAAGATCAGTTAGATTTCTCTGGGGCCAACGTCCTGACTTTC.